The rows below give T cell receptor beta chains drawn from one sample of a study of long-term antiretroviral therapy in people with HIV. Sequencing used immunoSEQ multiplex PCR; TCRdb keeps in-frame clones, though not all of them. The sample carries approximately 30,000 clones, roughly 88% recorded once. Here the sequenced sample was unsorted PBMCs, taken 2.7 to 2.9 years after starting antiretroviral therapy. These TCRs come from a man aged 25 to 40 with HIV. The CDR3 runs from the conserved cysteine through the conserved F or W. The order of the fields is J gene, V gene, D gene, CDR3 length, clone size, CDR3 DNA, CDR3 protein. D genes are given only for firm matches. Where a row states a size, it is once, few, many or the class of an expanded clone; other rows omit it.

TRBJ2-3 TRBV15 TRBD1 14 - TGTGCCACCAGTCCCCTGACAGGGTGGGATACGCAGTATTTT CATSPLTGWDTQYF
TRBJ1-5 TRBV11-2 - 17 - TGTGCCAGCAGCTTAGGTGTTGGCCAGGCCAGCAATCAGCCCCAGCATTTT CASSLGVGQASNQPQHF
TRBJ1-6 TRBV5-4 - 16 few TGTGCCAGCAGCTTGGGGGGGCAGGGTATGTACTCACCCCTCCACTTT CASSLGGQGMYSPLHF
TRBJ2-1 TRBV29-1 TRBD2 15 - TGCAGCGTTGAGGGGCCTAGCGGCTCCTACAATGAGCAGTTCTTC CSVEGPSGSYNEQFF
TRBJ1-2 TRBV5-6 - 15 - TGTGCCAGCAGCTTCCCTAAGGACGGCAACTATGGCTACACCTTC CASSFPKDGNYGYTF
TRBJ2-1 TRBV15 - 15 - TGTGCCACCAGCAGAGCGATTAGTTTATCCAATGAGCAGTTCTTC CATSRAISLSNEQFF
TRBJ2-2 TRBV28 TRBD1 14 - TGTGCCACGACGACAGGGCTGAACACCGGGGAGCTGTTTTTT CATTTGLNTGELFF
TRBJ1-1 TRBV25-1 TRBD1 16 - TGTGCCAGCAGTGAATCCCGGGTTGCAGGGGGCCCTGGGGCTTTCTTT CASSESRVAGGPGAFF
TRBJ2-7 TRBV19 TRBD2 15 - TGTGCCAGTAGTATTACTAGCGGGAGTTGGTACGAGCAGTACTTC CASSITSGSWYEQYF
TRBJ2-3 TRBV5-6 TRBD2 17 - TGTGCCAGCAGCAGTGGACTAGCGGGGGGGAGCACAGATACGCAGTATTTT CASSSGLAGGSTDTQYF
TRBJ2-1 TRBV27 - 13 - TGTGCCAGCAGCCAACTCGGGGATCGTGAGCAGTTCTTC CASSQLGDREQFF
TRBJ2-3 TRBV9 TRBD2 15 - TGTGCCAGCAGCCCGGGGGGAACAACTTCAGATACGCAGTATTTT CASSPGGTTSDTQYF
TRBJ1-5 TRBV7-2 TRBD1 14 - TGTGCCAGCAGCTCAGGGACAGGGCATCAGCCCCAGCATTTT CASSSGTGHQPQHF
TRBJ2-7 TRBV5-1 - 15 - TGCGCCAGCAGCGCGGGGACGAAAACCACCTACGAGCAGTACTTC CASSAGTKTTYEQYF
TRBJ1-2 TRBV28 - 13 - TGTGCCAGCAGTTTAGGAGGGTGGGATGGCTACACCTTC CASSLGGWDGYTF
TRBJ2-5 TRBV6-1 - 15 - TGTGCCAGCACCCTTCAAGCAGGGGCGGGGGAGACCCAGTACTTC CASTLQAGAGETQYF
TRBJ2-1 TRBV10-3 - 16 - TGTGCCATCAGTGAGCCCCAGGGCCCCTCCTACAATGAGCAGTTCTTC CAISEPQGPSYNEQFF
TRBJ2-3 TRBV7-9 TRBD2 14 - TGTGCCAGCAGAACCGGGGGGGCCCCAGATACGCAGTATTTT CASRTGGAPDTQYF
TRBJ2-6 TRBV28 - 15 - TGTGCCAGCAGTTTATGGGGCTCTGGGGCCAACGTCCTGACTTTC CASSLWGSGANVLTF
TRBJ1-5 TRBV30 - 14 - TGTGCCTGGAGTGTACAGGGACGGAGGCAGCCCCAGCATTTT CAWSVQGRRQPQHF
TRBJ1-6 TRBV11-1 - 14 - TGTGCCAGCAGCTTTCTTGTGCGAGGCTCACCCCTCCACTTT CASSFLVRGSPLHF
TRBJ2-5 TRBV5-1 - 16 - TGCGCCAGCAGCTTGGCCGGAGGGGGAACCCAAGAGACCCAGTACTTC CASSLAGGGTQETQYF
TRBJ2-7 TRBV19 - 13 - TGTGCCACCGAGGGAAGGGGGAGCTACGAGCAGTACTTC CATEGRGSYEQYF
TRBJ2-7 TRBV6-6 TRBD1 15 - TGTGCCAGCAGTTACTCGGGGACAGGGGTTTACGAGCAGTACTTC CASSYSGTGVYEQYF
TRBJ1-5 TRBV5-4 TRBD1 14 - TGTGCCAGCAGCTCGGACAGGGGAGGTCAGCCCCAGCATTTT CASSSDRGGQPQHF
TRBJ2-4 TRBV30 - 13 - TGTGCCTGGAGTGGGACAGCCAAAAACATTCAGTACTTC CAWSGTAKNIQYF
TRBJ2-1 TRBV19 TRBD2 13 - TGTGCCAGTAAGGGACTAGCGGGAGCTGAGCAGTTCTTC CASKGLAGAEQFF
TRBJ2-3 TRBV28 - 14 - TGTGCCAGCAGTCGGAGTCCCGTTGAGGGTACGCAGTATTTT CASSRSPVEGTQYF
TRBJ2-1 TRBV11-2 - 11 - TGTGCCAGCAGCTTACAGAGTGAGCAGTTCTTC CASSLQSEQFF